This T cell receptor (beta chain) was profiled in a study of T cells after yellow fever vaccination. V lost 5 bases and J 5 bases, leaving 10 bases between the germline ends. This CDR3 has 12 amino acids. Germline values: CDR1 SEHNR, CDR2 FQNEAQ (reference sequence). Template switching by 5'RACE produced TCR cDNA, adding a universal primer site and UMIs. MiXCR, run by TCRdb on the 5' RACE reads, gives a single entry per CDR3 protein. The table records just under 600,000 distinct CDR3 sequences, approximately 13% of them present only once. A few counts support this clonotype. Its specificity is unknown. Findings and limits, study-wide: Booster sampling recovered most clones from primary vaccination (96% CD4, around 90% CD8).

This TCR was recovered from a man younger than 45 who received the YFV17D yellow fever vaccine. This chain joins TRBV7-9 and TRBJ2-7; possible D gene TRBD2, 6 bases. Here the sequenced sample was PBMCs, taken on the day of the yellow fever booster vaccination. The CDR3 spells CASSATGDEQYF. CDR3 DNA: TGTGCCAGCAGCGCCACGGGGGACGAGCAGTACTTC.